This entry lists 25 T cell receptor beta chains sequenced from one sample in a study of T cell changes during pregnancy in multiple sclerosis. Method: immunoSEQ multiplex PCR; TCRdb's copy keeps in-frame clones and lacks some. The sample includes under 65,000 clones, about 93% of them seen just once. The sample consisted of CD8+ T cells from peripheral blood mononuclear cells, taken in the third trimester of pregnancy. The origin of the receptors is a female donor with multiple sclerosis, enrolled in a pregnancy study.

DNA of the CDR3: TGTGCCAGTAGTCCCGGGACTAGCGGGTCCTACAATGAGCAGTTCTTC. This encodes CASSPGTSGSYNEQFF. This chain joins TRBV19 and TRBJ2-1; 12 positions agree with TRBD2. This CDR3 spans 16 amino acids. Germline V gene sequence: CDR1 LNHDA, CDR2 SQIVND (reference sequence). V lost 5 bases to trimming and J lost 1 base; unmatched junction nucleotides: 3.

This clone was detected only once. The chain joins TRBV30 to TRBJ1-3; D might be TRBD1 (6 bases). The germline V and J ends were trimmed by 2 bases and 1 base, with 12 bases remaining between them. This CDR3 is 15 amino acids long. The V gene's germline CDR1 is GTSNPN and CDR2 SVGIG (reference sequence). The CDR3 bases are TGTGCCTGGAGTTGGGACATCCGTTCTGGAAACACCATATATTTT. This sequence encodes CAWSWDIRSGNTIYF.

The chain links TRBV2 to TRBJ1-2, with 7 bases fitting TRBD1. V was clipped by 6 bases and J by 6 bases; unmatched bases: 7. Germline V gene sequence: CDR1 SNHLY, CDR2 FYNNEI. The CDR3 consists of 13 residues. CDR3 nucleotide sequence: TGTGCCAGCAGACCCGACAGGGCGGATGGCTACACCTTC. Its protein product is CASRPDRADGYTF.

This chain uses TRBV27 with TRBJ2-7; D perhaps matches TRBD2 (5 bases). V lost 3 bases, J lost 6 bases, and 15 bases lay in between. CDR1 is MNHEY, CDR2 SMNVEV, per germline (reference sequence). This CDR3 is built from 14 residues. In nucleotides, the CDR3 is TGTGCCAGCAGTTTCACTAGTCTCCTTAGCGAGCAGTACTTC. This encodes CASSFTSLLSEQYF.

This clone was counted a single time. The gene calls are TRBV27 and TRBJ2-7; possible D gene TRBD2, 5 bases. The CDR3 is 16 amino acids. Trimming shortened V by 7 bases and J by 6 bases, and 25 bases separated the two germline ends. Germline CDR1 reads MNHEY; CDR2 reads SMNVEV (reference sequence). CDR3 protein: CASNPFYGKRGAEQYF. The CDR3 DNA follows: TGTGCCAGCAATCCCTTCTACGGGAAGAGAGGAGCCGAGCAGTACTTC.

This chain joins TRBV5-6 and TRBJ2-3, with 11 bases aligning to TRBD2. Germline V gene data show CDR1 as SGHDT and CDR2 as YYEEEE. Trimming cost V 4 bases and J 0 bases; bases outside gene matches: 4. The CDR3 contains 16 residues. In nucleotides, the CDR3 is TGTGCCAGCAGCCCATGGACTAGCGGGAGCACAGATACGCAGTATTTT. Protein sequence: CASSPWTSGSTDTQYF.

The chain recombines TRBV5-1 with TRBJ1-5; 9 nucleotides match TRBD1. CDR1 is SGHRS and CDR2 is YFSETQ in the germline V gene. V dropped 3 bases and J dropped 2; count of bases not matched to a gene: 9. CDR3 size: 17 residues. DNA of the CDR3: TGCGCCAGCAGCTCCCCGGGACAGGGTATGGGCAATCAGCCCCAGCATTTT. Encoded protein: CASSSPGQGMGNQPQHF.

This chain connects TRBV7-9 to TRBJ2-1; 10 bases are shared with TRBD2. The CDR3 is made up of 15 amino acids. V gave up 6 bases and J gave up 4 bases; unmatched junction bases: 6. The germline V gene encodes CDR1 SEHNR and CDR2 FQNEAQ (reference sequence). The CDR3 region is CASRAGTSAYNEQFF. In DNA form, the CDR3 reads TGTGCCAGCAGAGCCGGGACTAGCGCTTACAATGAGCAGTTCTTC.

The sample holds one count of this clone. The rearrangement uses TRBV27 and TRBJ1-5; D is perhaps TRBD1 (6 bases). V gave up 6 bases and J gave up 7 bases, with 13 bases separating them. Germline-derived CDR1 and CDR2 are MNHEY and SMNVEV (reference sequence). The CDR3 has 13 amino acids. The CDR3 sequence is CASSGQMEQPQHF. CDR3 in DNA: TGTGCCAGCAGCGGACAGATGGAACAGCCCCAGCATTTT.

V is TRBV27 and J is TRBJ2-1; no clear D gene. The germline gives CDR1 MNHEY, CDR2 SMNVEV (reference sequence). CDR3 length: 15 amino acids. Deletions cut 5 bases from V and 4 bases from J, with 15 bases between. CDR3 DNA: TGTGCCAGCAGTCCCGGCGGAGTGCTTTACAATGAGCAGTTCTTC. Translating it yields CASSPGGVLYNEQFF.

This chain links TRBV11-1 with TRBJ2-7, with D possibly TRBD1 on 6 matching bases. Per the germline V gene, CDR1 is SGHAT and CDR2 is FQDESV (reference sequence). The CDR3 runs 13 residues. Trimming pared 5 bases from V and 3 bases from J, leaving 11 bases between. As DNA, the CDR3 is TGTGCCAGCAGCCTCGAGGGGGACTACGAGCAGTACTTC. It encodes CASSLEGDYEQYF.

This clone occurred once. The chain uses TRBV4-1 and TRBJ1-1, with no clear D. Germline V gene lookup returns CDR1 MGHRA and CDR2 YSYEKL. The length of the CDR3 is 14 residues. Trimming removed 5 bases at V and 2 bases at J, with 12 bases between. This chain's CDR3 is CASSWSELNTEAFF. The CDR3 DNA follows: TGCGCCAGCAGCTGGAGTGAGCTCAACACTGAAGCTTTCTTT.

The genes are TRBV11-2 and TRBJ2-7, with no clear D. V was shortened by 4 bases and J by 6 bases, with 7 bases between the two germline ends. The CDR3 has 11 residues. Germline V gene data show CDR1 as SGHAT and CDR2 as FQNNGV. The CDR3 region is CASSSGVEQYF. The CDR3 DNA follows: TGTGCCAGCAGCTCAGGCGTCGAGCAGTACTTC.

The chain uses TRBV9 and TRBJ2-7; 7 bases agree with TRBD1. J lost 2 bases, V lost 4 bases, and 6 bases had no gene match. Germline-derived CDR1 and CDR2 are SGDLS and YYNGEE. The CDR3 is 14 amino acids. In DNA form, the CDR3 reads TGTGCCAGCAGCCCTTTCGACAGGGCCTACGAGCAGTACTTC. Translating it yields CASSPFDRAYEQYF.

This chain connects TRBV9 to TRBJ1-2; a weak D match, TRBD1 (6 bases). Per germline, CDR1 SGDLS and CDR2 YYNGEE. The V gene lost 4 bases and the J gene lost 0 bases, with 10 bases spanning the gap. CDR3 length: 14 residues. The chain's CDR3 is CASSPDRANYGYTF. The CDR3 coding sequence is TGTGCCAGCAGCCCGGACAGAGCTAACTATGGCTACACCTTC.

The rearrangement joins TRBV7-2 to TRBJ1-4; 9 bases line up with TRBD1. This CDR3 has 15 amino acids. Germline V CDR1 and CDR2: SGHTA, FQGNSA. V trimming: 5 bases; J trimming: 8 bases; junction bases outside the gene matches: 9. CDR3 protein: CASSPGTGNWEKLFF. CDR3 in DNA: TGTGCCAGCAGCCCGGGGACAGGGAATTGGGAAAAACTGTTTTTT.

The CDR3: CASSELGGGRTDTQYF. DNA of the CDR3: TGTGCCAGCAGTGAATTGGGGGGAGGGAGGACAGATACGCAGTATTTT. This rearrangement joins TRBV25-1 to TRBJ2-3; TRBD2 matches 7 bases. J lost 3 bases, V lost 1 base, and 7 bases had no gene match. CDR1 is MGHDK, CDR2 SYGVNS, per germline. CDR3 length: 16 residues.

The V and J genes are TRBV7-2 and TRBJ1-1, with TRBD1 as a possible D gene (5 bases). V shed 6 bases and J shed 4 bases, with 15 bases lying between them. Germline CDR1 is SGHTA and CDR2 is FQGNSA. The CDR3 is 14 amino acids. CDR3 sequence reads: CASRQAGGATEAFF. The CDR3, as DNA: TGTGCCAGCAGACAGGCCGGGGGTGCCACTGAAGCTTTCTTT.

This rearrangement joins TRBV13 to TRBJ2-7; 8 bases match TRBD1. In germline, CDR1 is PRHDT, CDR2 FYEKMQ (reference sequence). V lost 6 bases and J lost 0; bases outside the gene matches: 10. This CDR3 contains 16 residues. The chain's CDR3 is CASSPPTGESSYEQYF. The CDR3 DNA follows: TGTGCCAGCAGTCCCCCGACAGGGGAAAGCTCCTACGAGCAGTACTTC.

This rearrangement joins TRBV9 to TRBJ1-4; 9 nucleotides align to TRBD1. CDR1 SGDLS and CDR2 YYNGEE come from the germline V gene. The CDR3 contains 17 residues. Trimming removed 3 bases from V and 0 bases from J; junction bases left unmatched: 6. In DNA, the CDR3 is TGTGCCAGCAGCGGCGAGGGACAGGGAGCAACTAATGAAAAACTGTTTTTT. Translated: CASSGEGQGATNEKLFF.

The chain is built from TRBV7-9 and TRBJ1-4, with D maybe TRBD1 (5 bases). Germline V gene data show CDR1 as SEHNR and CDR2 as FQNEAQ (reference sequence). V dropped 6 bases and J dropped 5 bases, with 16 bases sitting between them. The CDR3 extends over 15 amino acids. CDR3 sequence: CASSHGDSNNEKLFF. The CDR3 bases are TGTGCCAGCAGTCACGGCGACAGTAACAATGAAAAACTGTTTTTT.

The CDR3 DNA reads TGTGCCAGCAGTTCCGTAGAGGGGACAGGGTCGAACACTGAAGCTTTCTTT. Protein: CASSSVEGTGSNTEAFF. This chain uses TRBV28 with TRBJ1-1; TRBD1 matches 9 bases. The ends lost 4 bases at V and 1 base at J; junction bases unmatched: 10. The CDR3 extends over 17 amino acids. Germline values: CDR1 MDHEN, CDR2 SYDVKM.

The rearrangement links TRBV4-3 to TRBJ2-1; TRBD1 agrees at 11 bases. The CDR3 length is 16 residues. The J segment lost 6 bases and the V segment lost 0 bases, leaving 4 bases of the junction unmatched. The germline gives CDR1 LGHNA, CDR2 YSLEER. CDR3 residues: CASSQDMGQGVNEQFF. The CDR3 nucleotides read TGCGCCAGCAGCCAAGATATGGGACAGGGGGTCAATGAGCAGTTCTTC.

V usage is TRBV5-1 and J usage is TRBJ2-3; 7 nucleotides match TRBD1. Germline CDR1 is SGHRS and CDR2 is YFSETQ. The CDR3 has 15 residues. Trimming cost V 3 bases and J 1 base; bases outside gene matches: 5. The CDR3: CASSSGTVGTDTQYF. The CDR3 nucleotides read TGCGCCAGCAGCTCCGGGACAGTAGGCACAGATACGCAGTATTTT. The full variable domain, rest sourced from reference TRBV5-1 and TRBJ2-3, is KAGVTQTPRYLIKTRGQQVTLSCSPISGHRSVSWYQQTPGQGLQFLFEYFSETQRNKGNFPGRFSGRQFSNSRSEMNVSTLELGDSALYLCASSSGTVGTDTQYFGPGTRLTVL.

J is TRBJ2-1 and V is TRBV27; 10 bases line up with TRBD2. This CDR3 contains 16 residues. Losses at the gene ends were 3 bases for V and 7 bases for J; bases not matched to a gene: 9. Germline V CDR1 and CDR2: MNHEY, SMNVEV (reference sequence). CDR3 DNA: TGTGCCAGCAGTTTTCCAGCTAGCGGGAGAGGTAATGAGCAGTTCTTC. Protein sequence: CASSFPASGRGNEQFF.